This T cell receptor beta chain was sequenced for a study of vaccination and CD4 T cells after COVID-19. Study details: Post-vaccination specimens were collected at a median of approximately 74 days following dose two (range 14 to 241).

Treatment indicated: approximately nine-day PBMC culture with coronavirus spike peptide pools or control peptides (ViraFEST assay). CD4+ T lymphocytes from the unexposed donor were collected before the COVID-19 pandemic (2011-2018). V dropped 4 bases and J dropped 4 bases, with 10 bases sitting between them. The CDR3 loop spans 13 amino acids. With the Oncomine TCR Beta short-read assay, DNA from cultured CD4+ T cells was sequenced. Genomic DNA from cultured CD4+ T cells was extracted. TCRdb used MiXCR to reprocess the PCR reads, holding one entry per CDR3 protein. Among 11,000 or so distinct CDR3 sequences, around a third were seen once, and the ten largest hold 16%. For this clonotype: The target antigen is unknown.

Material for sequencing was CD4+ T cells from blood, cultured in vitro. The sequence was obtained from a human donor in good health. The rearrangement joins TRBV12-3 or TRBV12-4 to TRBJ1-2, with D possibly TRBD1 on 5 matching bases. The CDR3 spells CASSSRGGYGYTF. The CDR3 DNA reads TGTGCCAGCAGTTCCCGTGGGGGCTATGGCTACACCTTC.